The 4 T cell receptor beta chains in this list originate from one sample, sequenced in a study of shared clonotypes between healthy human individuals. CD45RO-negative, CCR7-selected cells formed the naive CD8 fraction, which excluded terminally differentiated effector memory CD45RA+ cells. The repertoire was sequenced with immunoSEQ multiplex PCR; TCRdb's copy has only in-frame clones and lacks some. The table has about 2.1 million clones, roughly 95% seen once. Sequenced material: naive CD8+ T cells from PBMCs. These receptors originate from a man younger than 35 in good health. Some clones in this sample may be carry-over from other donors' samples.

This clone was seen once. This chain links TRBV19 with TRBJ2-7; D ambiguous. The ends were cut back, 0 bases at V and 3 bases at J, with 3 bases in the middle. Germline V gives CDR1 LNHDA, CDR2 SQIVND (reference sequence). The CDR3 spans 12 residues. The CDR3 loop reads CASSIDIYEQYF. CDR3 nucleotides: TGTGCCAGTAGTATAGACATCTACGAGCAGTACTTC. Combining the CDR3 with reference TRBV19 and TRBJ2-7 gives the whole variable domain DGGITQSPKYLFRKEGQNVTLSCEQNLNHDAMYWYRQDPGQGLRLIYYSQIVNDFQKGDIAEGYSVSREKKESFPLTVTSAQKNPTAFYLCASSIDIYEQYFGPGTRLTVT.

This clone has only one observation. J is TRBJ1-5 and V is TRBV28; maybe TRBD1 (5 bases). This CDR3 spans 13 amino acids. CDR1 MDHEN and CDR2 SYDVKM come from the germline V gene. Trimming shortened V by 2 bases and J by 6 bases, and 8 bases separated the two germline ends. CDR3 protein: CASSLGASQPQHF. The CDR3 bases are TGTGCCAGCAGTTTAGGGGCCAGTCAGCCCCAGCATTTT. The full variable domain, its missing parts supplied by reference TRBV28 and TRBJ1-5, is DVKVTQSSRYLVKRTGEKVFLECVQDMDHENMFWYRQDPGLGLRLIYFSYDVKMKEKGDIPEGYSVSREKKERFSLILESASTNQTSMYLCASSLGASQPQHFGDGTRLSIL.

This clone has a single count. The rearrangement links TRBV27 to TRBJ2-1; D perhaps matches TRBD2 (5 bases). The CDR3 consists of 21 residues. Germline values: CDR1 MNHEY, CDR2 SMNVEV (reference sequence). The V gene lost 7 bases and the J gene lost 0 bases, with 31 bases spanning the gap. The chain's CDR3 is CASTPLLGLPPPKSSYNEQFF. The CDR3 region has the DNA TGTGCCAGCACCCCTCTCCTTGGACTTCCTCCCCCTAAGAGCTCCTACAATGAGCAGTTCTTC.

With respect to this clone: Other DNA variants within this sample encode the same CDR3. The chain is built from TRBV28 and TRBJ1-1; D not resolved. V gave up 2 bases and J gave up 1 base, with 5 bases separating them. The length of the CDR3 is 13 residues. From germline, CDR1 is MDHEN and CDR2 SYDVKM. The CDR3 protein is CASSLNQNTEAFF. The CDR3, as DNA: TGTGCCAGCAGTTTAAACCAGAACACTGAAGCTTTCTTT.